Shown below are 10 T cell receptor beta chains from a single sample sequenced in a study of read filtering for tumor transcriptome and immune sequencing. From approximately 400 ng of RNA, a library with molecular barcoded alpha/delta and beta/gamma adaptors was made. TCRdb re-derived calls from the reads in MiXCR, one entry per CDR3 protein. The sample shows over 50,000 distinct CDR3 sequences, approximately 15% of them seen only once. Material for sequencing was a population of CD138-negative cells sorted from bone marrow. The receptors were sampled from a donor aged 40 or over with multiple myeloma.

This clonotype came up many times. The V and J genes are TRBV5-1 and TRBJ1-1; D uncertain. Between the trimmed V and J ends, which lost 4 bases and 3 bases, there was a span of 16 bases. Per germline, CDR1 SGHRS and CDR2 YFSETQ. The CDR3 spans 15 residues. CDR3 loop: CASSPVGVGDTEAFF. In DNA form, the CDR3 reads TGCGCCAGCAGCCCGGTGGGTGTTGGGGACACTGAAGCTTTCTTT.

At least ten counts were recorded for this clonotype. The gene calls are TRBV7-9 and TRBJ2-1; TRBD2 matches 7 bases. CDR1 SEHNR and CDR2 FQNEAQ come from the germline V gene (reference sequence). V lost 8 bases, J lost 6 bases, and 13 bases stayed unmatched. The CDR3 length is 15 residues. The CDR3, as DNA: TGTGCCAGCTTTCAATCTAGCGGCTATCTCAATGAGCAGTTCTTC. Protein product: CASFQSSGYLNEQFF. Variable domain in full (rest from reference TRBV7-9 and TRBJ2-1): DTGVSQNPRHKITKRGQNVTFRCDPISEHNRLYWYRQTLGQGPEFLTYFQNEAQLEKSRLLSDRFSAERPKGSFSTLEIQRTEQGDSAMYLCASFQSSGYLNEQFFGPGTRLTVL.

This sequence joins TRBV7-6 and TRBJ2-2; no clear D gene. This CDR3 has 15 residues. Germline lookup yields CDR1 SGHVS and CDR2 FNYEAQ. V was cut by 5 bases and J by 3 bases, with 13 bases left in between. As DNA, the CDR3 is TGTGCCAGCAGCCATATAAGTGGCGACACCGGGGAGCTGTTTTTT. It is translated as CASSHISGDTGELFF.

This clonotype was counted ten times or more. V is TRBV7-2 and J is TRBJ1-6; D gene uncertain. This CDR3 contains 13 residues. Germline V CDR1 and CDR2: SGHTA, FQGNSA. Trimming cost V 5 bases and J 12 bases, with 14 bases left between them. CDR3 bases: TGTGCCAGCAGCCCGGATGCCCTGGGACCCCTCCACTTT. Its translation is CASSPDALGPLHF.

This clonotype was counted at least ten times. V usage is TRBV2 and J usage is TRBJ2-5; TRBD2 agrees at 11 bases. The ends lost 4 bases at V and 3 bases at J; junction bases unmatched: 4. Germline-derived CDR1 and CDR2 are SNHLY and FYNNEI. The CDR3 loop spans 15 amino acids. CDR3 amino acids: CASSGTSGHKETQYF. The CDR3 bases are TGTGCCAGCAGTGGGACTAGCGGGCATAAAGAGACCCAGTACTTC.

The chain couples TRBV19 to TRBJ2-7; D is perhaps TRBD2 (7 bases). CDR1 and CDR2 from the germline V gene are LNHDA and SQIVND (reference sequence). The ends were cut back, 9 bases at V and 1 base at J, with 10 bases in the middle. There are 12 residues in the CDR3. Written as DNA, the CDR3 is TGTGCCAGCGAGGGGGGGTCCTACGAGCAGTACTTC. Its translation is CASEGGSYEQYF.

There are many counts of this clonotype. CDR3 coding DNA: TGTGCCTGGAGTGGTGGATCCTACGAGCAGTACTTC. It yields the protein CAWSGGSYEQYF. The chain has TRBV30 and TRBJ2-7; D gene unclear. Between the trimmed V and J ends, which lost 1 base and 1 base, there was a span of 5 bases. Germline CDR1 reads GTSNPN; CDR2 reads SVGIG (reference sequence). CDR3 length equals 12 residues.

The table lists this clonotype with many counts. The V gene is TRBV19, the J gene TRBJ2-3; 8 nucleotides match TRBD1. V was pared by 7 bases and J by 3 bases, with 3 bases of the junction left unmatched. The length of the CDR3 is 13 residues. Germline loops: CDR1 LNHDA, CDR2 SQIVND (reference sequence). The CDR3 DNA is TGTGCCAGTAAGAGACAGGGGACAGATACGCAGTATTTT. Translated: CASKRQGTDTQYF.

This clonotype was seen at least ten times. The chain employs TRBV7-9 and TRBJ2-7, with D perhaps matching TRBD1 (5 bases). The V end lost 2 bases, the J end lost 3 bases, and 5 bases lay between the germline ends. The germline V gene encodes CDR1 SEHNR and CDR2 FQNEAQ (reference sequence). The CDR3 length is 12 residues. The DNA for the CDR3 is TGTGCCAGCAGCTTACAGGGCTACGAGCAGTACTTC. Its translation is CASSLQGYEQYF.

This clonotype occurred many times. The V gene is TRBV5-5, the J gene TRBJ2-5; 9 bases are a match to TRBD1. CDR3 size: 16 residues. J gave up 1 base and V 4 bases, and 8 bases lay outside the gene matches. The germline V gene has CDR1 SGHKS and CDR2 YYEKEE (reference sequence). The CDR3 loop is CASSIQGAIPQETQYF. The CDR3 coding sequence is TGTGCCAGCAGCATACAGGGGGCGATTCCCCAAGAGACCCAGTACTTC.